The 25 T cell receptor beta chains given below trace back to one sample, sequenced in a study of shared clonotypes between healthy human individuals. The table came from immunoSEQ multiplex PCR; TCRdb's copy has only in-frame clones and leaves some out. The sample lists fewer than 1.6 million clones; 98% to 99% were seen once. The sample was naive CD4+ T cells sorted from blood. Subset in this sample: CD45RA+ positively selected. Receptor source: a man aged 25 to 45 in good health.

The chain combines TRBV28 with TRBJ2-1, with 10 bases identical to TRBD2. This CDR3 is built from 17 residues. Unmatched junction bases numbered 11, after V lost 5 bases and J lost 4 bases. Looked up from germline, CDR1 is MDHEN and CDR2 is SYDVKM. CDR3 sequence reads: CASSLSLAGYIYNEQFF. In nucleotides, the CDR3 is TGTGCCAGCAGTCTATCACTAGCGGGATATATTTACAATGAGCAGTTCTTC.

The CDR3 DNA is TGTGCCAGCAGCTATCGGGACTCTCCCCAGCATTTT. Translation: CASSYRDSPQHF. V is TRBV7-9 and J is TRBJ1-5, with a tentative D call TRBD1 (5 bases). Trimming took 4 bases from V and 10 from J, leaving 11 bases between them. Germline-derived CDR1 and CDR2 are SEHNR and FQNEAQ (reference sequence). The CDR3 runs 12 residues.

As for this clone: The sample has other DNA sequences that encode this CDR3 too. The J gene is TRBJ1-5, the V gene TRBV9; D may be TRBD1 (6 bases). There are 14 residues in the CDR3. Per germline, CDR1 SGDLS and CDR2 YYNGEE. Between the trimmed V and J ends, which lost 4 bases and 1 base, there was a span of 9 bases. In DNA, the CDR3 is TGTGCCAGCAGCCCTCAGGGGAGCAATCAGCCCCAGCATTTT. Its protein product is CASSPQGSNQPQHF.

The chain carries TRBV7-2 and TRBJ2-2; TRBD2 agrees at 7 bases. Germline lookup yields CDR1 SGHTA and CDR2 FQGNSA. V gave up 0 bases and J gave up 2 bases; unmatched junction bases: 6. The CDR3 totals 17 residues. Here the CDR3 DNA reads TGTGCCAGCAGCTTAGCGGCCAGCGGGGCTAACACCGGGGAGCTGTTTTTT. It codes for CASSLAASGANTGELFF.

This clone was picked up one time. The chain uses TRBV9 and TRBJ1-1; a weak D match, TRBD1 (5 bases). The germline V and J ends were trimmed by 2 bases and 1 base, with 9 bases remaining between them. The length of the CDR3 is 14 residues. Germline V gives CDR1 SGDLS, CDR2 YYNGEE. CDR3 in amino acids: CASSVGDANTEAFF. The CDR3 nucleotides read TGTGCCAGCAGCGTGGGGGATGCGAACACTGAAGCTTTCTTT.

The CDR3 coding sequence is TGTGCCAGCAGCCTTGGTACAGGTCACTCTGGGGCCAACGTCCTGACTTTC. Its translation: CASSLGTGHSGANVLTF. The chain recombines TRBV5-5 with TRBJ2-6; D perhaps matches TRBD1 (5 bases). CDR1 SGHKS and CDR2 YYEKEE come from the germline V gene (reference sequence). CDR3 size: 17 residues. Trimming left V 4 bases short and J 0 bases short, with 14 bases between.

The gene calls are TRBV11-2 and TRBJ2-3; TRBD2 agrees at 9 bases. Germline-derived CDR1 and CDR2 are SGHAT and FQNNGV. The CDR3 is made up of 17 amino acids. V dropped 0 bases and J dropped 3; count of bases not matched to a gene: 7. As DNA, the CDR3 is TGTGCCAGCAGCTTAGAAGTGACTAGCGGAAAAACAGATACGCAGTATTTT. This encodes CASSLEVTSGKTDTQYF.

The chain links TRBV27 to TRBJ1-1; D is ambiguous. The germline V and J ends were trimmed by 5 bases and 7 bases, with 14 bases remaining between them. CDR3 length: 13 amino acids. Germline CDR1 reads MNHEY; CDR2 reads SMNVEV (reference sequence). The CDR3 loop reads CASSPDPRLEAFF. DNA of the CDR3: TGTGCCAGCAGTCCTGACCCCCGGCTTGAAGCTTTCTTT.

This CDR3 is CASSPPATSGTNEQFF. DNA of the CDR3: TGTGCCAGCAGCCCACCGGCCACTAGCGGGACCAATGAGCAGTTCTTC. V and J are TRBV7-9 and TRBJ2-1; 10 positions agree with TRBD2. Germline V CDR1 and CDR2: SEHNR, FQNEAQ (reference sequence). The CDR3 is 16 amino acids. Germline trimming cut 5 bases from V and 6 bases from J; bases unmatched to any gene: 10.

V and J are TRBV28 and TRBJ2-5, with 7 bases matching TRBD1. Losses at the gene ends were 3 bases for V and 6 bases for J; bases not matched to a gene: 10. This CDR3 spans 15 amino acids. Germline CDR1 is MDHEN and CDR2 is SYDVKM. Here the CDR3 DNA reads TGTGCCAGCAGTTTCCACACGACAGGGTCGAAGACCCAGTACTTC. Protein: CASSFHTTGSKTQYF. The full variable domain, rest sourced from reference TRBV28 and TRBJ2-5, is DVKVTQSSRYLVKRTGEKVFLECVQDMDHENMFWYRQDPGLGLRLIYFSYDVKMKEKGDIPEGYSVSREKKERFSLILESASTNQTSMYLCASSFHTTGSKTQYFGPGTRLLVL.

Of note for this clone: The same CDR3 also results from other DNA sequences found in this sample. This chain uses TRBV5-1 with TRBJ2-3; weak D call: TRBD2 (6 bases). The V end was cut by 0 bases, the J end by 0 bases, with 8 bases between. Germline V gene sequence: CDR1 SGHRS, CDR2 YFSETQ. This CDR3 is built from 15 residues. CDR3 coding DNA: TGCGCCAGCAGCTTGGCCGGGACTAGCACAGATACGCAGTATTTT. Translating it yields CASSLAGTSTDTQYF.

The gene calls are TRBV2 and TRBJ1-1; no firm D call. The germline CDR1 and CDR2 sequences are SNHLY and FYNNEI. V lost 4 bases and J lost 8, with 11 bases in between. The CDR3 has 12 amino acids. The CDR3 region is CASSGMGREAFF. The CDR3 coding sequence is TGTGCCAGCAGTGGCATGGGCAGGGAAGCTTTCTTT.

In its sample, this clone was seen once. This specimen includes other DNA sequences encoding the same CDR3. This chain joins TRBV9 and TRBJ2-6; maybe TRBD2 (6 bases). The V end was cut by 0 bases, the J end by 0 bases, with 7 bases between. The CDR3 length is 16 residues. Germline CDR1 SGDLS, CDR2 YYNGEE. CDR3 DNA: TGTGCCAGCAGCGTAGTGGGGGGCTCTGGGGCCAACGTCCTGACTTTC. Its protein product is CASSVVGGSGANVLTF. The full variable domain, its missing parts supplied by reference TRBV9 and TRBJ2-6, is DSGVTQTPKHLITATGQRVTLRCSPRSGDLSVYWYQQSLDQGLQFLIQYYNGEERAKGNILERFSAQQFPDLHSELNLSSLELGDSALYFCASSVVGGSGANVLTFGAGSRLTVL.

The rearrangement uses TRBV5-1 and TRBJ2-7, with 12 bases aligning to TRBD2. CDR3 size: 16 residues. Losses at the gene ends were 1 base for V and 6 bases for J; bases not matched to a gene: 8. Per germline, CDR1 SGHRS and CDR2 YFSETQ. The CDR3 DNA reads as TGCGCCAGCAGCTTGACCCCTAGCGGGAGGGCTTTCGAGCAGTACTTC. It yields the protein CASSLTPSGRAFEQYF. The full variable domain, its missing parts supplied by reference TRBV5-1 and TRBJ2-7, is KAGVTQTPRYLIKTRGQQVTLSCSPISGHRSVSWYQQTPGQGLQFLFEYFSETQRNKGNFPGRFSGRQFSNSRSEMNVSTLELGDSALYLCASSLTPSGRAFEQYFGPGTRLTVT.

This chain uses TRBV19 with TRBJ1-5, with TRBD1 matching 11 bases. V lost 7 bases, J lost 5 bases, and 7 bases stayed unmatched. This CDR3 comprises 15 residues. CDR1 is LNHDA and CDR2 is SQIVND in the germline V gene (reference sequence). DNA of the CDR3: TGTGCCAGTACCCATTGGGGACAGGGGGATCAGCCCCAGCATTTT. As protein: CASTHWGQGDQPQHF.

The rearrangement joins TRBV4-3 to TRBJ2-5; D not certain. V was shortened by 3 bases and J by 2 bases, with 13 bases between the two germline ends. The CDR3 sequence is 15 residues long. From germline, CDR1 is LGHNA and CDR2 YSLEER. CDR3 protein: CASSQGSVVQETQYF. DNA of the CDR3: TGCGCCAGCAGCCAGGGTTCCGTAGTTCAAGAGACCCAGTACTTC.

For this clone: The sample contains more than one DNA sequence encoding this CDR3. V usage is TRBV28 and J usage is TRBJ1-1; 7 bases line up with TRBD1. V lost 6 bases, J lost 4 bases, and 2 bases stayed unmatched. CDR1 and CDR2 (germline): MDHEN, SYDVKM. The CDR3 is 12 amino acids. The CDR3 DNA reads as TGTGCCAGCAGATCAGGGGGCACTGAAGCTTTCTTT. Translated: CASRSGGTEAFF.

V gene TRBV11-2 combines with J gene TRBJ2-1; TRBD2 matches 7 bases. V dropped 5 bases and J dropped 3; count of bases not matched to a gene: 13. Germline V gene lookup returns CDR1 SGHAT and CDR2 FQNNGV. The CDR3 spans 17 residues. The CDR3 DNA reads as TGTGCCAGCAGCCAAAAACTAGCGCCTGCTAGCTACAATGAGCAGTTCTTC. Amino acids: CASSQKLAPASYNEQFF.

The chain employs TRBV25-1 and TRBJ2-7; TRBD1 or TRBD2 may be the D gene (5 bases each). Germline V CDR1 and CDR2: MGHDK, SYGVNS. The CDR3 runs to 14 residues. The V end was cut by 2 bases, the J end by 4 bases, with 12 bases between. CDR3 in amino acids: CASSEPGRWYEQYF. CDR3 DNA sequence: TGTGCCAGCAGTGAACCGGGACGCTGGTACGAGCAGTACTTC.

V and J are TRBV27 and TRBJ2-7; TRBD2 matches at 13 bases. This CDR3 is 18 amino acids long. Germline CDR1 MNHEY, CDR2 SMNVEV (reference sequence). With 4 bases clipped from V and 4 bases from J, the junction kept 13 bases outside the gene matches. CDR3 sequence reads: CASSSRLRLAGGRYEQYF. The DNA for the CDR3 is TGTGCCAGCAGTTCAAGATTACGACTAGCGGGAGGCCGTTACGAGCAGTACTTC.

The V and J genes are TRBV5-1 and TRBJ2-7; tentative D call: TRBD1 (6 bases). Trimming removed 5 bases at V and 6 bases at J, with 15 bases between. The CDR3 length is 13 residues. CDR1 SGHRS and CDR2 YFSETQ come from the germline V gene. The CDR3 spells CASRLGGIGEQYF. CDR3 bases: TGCGCCAGCAGGTTAGGGGGAATTGGCGAGCAGTACTTC.

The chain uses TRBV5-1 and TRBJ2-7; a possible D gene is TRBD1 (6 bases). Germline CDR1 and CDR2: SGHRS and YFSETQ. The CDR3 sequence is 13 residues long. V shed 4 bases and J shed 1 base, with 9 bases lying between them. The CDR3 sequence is CASSPDRSYEQYF. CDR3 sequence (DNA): TGCGCCAGCAGCCCGGACAGATCCTACGAGCAGTACTTC.

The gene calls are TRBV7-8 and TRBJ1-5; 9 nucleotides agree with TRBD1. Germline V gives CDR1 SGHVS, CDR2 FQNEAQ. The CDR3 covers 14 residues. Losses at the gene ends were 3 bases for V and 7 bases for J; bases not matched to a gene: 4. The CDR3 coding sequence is TGTGCCAGCAGCTTGGACAGGGGAGACCAGCCCCAGCATTTT. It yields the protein CASSLDRGDQPQHF.

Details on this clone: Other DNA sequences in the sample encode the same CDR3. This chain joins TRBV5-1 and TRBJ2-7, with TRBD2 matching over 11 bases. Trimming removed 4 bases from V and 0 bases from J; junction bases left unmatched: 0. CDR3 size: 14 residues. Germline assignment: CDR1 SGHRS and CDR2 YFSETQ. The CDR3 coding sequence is TGCGCCAGCAGCGGGACTAGCGGCTCCTACGAGCAGTACTTC. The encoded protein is CASSGTSGSYEQYF.

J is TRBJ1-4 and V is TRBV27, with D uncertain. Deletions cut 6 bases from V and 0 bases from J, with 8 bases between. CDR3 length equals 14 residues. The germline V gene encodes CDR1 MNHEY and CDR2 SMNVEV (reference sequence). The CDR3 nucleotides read TGTGCCAGCAGCAATACAGCAACTAATGAAAAACTGTTTTTT. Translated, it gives CASSNTATNEKLFF.